This T cell receptor (beta chain) emerged from a study of blood T cell repertoires in COVID-19 (TCRdb year 2020). With respect to the entire study: Samples from collaborators originated in the United States, Italy and Spain and spanned both the acute and convalescent phases of COVID-19. The prospective study material was composed of cDNA or gDNA derived from T cells, B-cell-depleted T cells, or PBMCs. The dataset comprised deeply sampled blood TCRbeta repertoires from subjects exposed to, actively infected with, or recovered from COVID-19. A freely available public database, intended as a resource for researchers studying the immune response to SARS-CoV-2, is where the repertoires were released. Samples were obtained from the ongoing ImmuneRACE study (first 160 participants) and from over 1,000 subjects provided by 6 global collaborators. A de-identified subject ID, COVID-19 status, age in years and sex were almost always included in the sample metadata. HLA class I and class II types, where available, came from metadata supplied by the sample provider rather than from assay-based typing. What the study reported, not specific to this receptor: How much clinical and demographic metadata was included differed by source and by participant, and the metadata was provided uncurated.

From the cysteine through the phenylalanine, the CDR3 covers 17 amino acids. The kept DNA is CDR3 alone, 51 bases in frame from the first base. The CDR1 and CDR2 encoded by the germline V gene are SGHDN and FVKESK. Trimming costs V 5 bases and J 0 bases, and their ends lie 17 bases apart. TCRbeta CDR3 regions were amplified from genomic DNA by means of the immunoSEQ Assay, a bias-controlled multiplex PCR. For the original study's pipeline: The number of nucleated cells in each sample was estimated from the amplification of reference gene primers within the assay. To quantify the absolute abundance of each unique TCRbeta CDR3 rearrangement, sequence reads were collapsed and filtered. For each sample, productive Simpson clonality was calculated as the square root of Simpson's diversity index over productive rearrangements. TCRdb carries this immuneACCESS record with in-frame sequences only. Its versions omit some clonotypes, under half of them owing to an unresolved V gene in the studies checked, with the rest unexplained. Clone size and the V and J calls come from that table; the DNA yielded D and trimming. The sample includes 200,000 to 300,000 clones, with 88% observed a single time. The ten largest account for 0.99% of the sample.

With respect to this clone: The specificity of this receptor is unknown. Nothing much larger sits one base from this clone, and base qualities are not available.

Samples from volunteer blood donors who had recovered from COVID-19 were contributed by a second Seattle source. Collaborating institutions collected whole blood in K2EDTA tubes following their own protocols. For TCRbeta analysis, collaborator samples were shipped as frozen whole blood, as isolated PBMCs, or as DNA extracted from either sample type. Rearrangement joined TRBV14 to TRBJ2-1; matching of 6 bases hints at TRBD1 as the D gene. Input material: peripheral blood. This receptor was obtained from a middle-aged woman who had recovered from COVID-19. The sequenced DNA: TGTGCCAGCAGCACGACAGGAACCCGGAGCTCCTACAATGAGCAGTTCTTC. Its amino acids are CASSTTGTRSSYNEQFF.